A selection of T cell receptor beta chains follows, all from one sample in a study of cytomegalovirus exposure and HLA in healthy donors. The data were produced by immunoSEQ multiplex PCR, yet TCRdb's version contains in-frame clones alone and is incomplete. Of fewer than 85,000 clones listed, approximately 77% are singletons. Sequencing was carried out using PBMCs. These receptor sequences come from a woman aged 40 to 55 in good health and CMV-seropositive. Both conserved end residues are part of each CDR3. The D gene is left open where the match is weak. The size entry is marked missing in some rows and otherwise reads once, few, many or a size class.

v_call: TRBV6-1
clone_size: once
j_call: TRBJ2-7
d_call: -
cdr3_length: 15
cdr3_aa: CASTSGTLTPYEQYF

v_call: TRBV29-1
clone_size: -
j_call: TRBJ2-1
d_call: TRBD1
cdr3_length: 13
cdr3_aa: CSVDQGARWGQFF

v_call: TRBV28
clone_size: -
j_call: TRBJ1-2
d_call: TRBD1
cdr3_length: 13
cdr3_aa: CASSRDRVGGYTF

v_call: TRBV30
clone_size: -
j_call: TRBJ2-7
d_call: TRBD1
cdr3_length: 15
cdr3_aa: CAWKTTGVPLYEQYF

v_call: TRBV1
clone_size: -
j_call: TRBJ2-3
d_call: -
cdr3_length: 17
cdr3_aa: CTSSQEPGTSGGYTQYF

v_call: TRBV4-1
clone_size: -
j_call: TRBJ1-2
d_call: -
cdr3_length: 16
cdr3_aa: CASSQAWGQGAKGYPF

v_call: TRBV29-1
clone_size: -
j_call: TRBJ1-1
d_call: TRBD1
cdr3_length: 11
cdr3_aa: CRAGGLAEAFF

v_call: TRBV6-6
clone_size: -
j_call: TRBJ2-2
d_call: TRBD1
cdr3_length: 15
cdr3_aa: CASSFQGAGTGELFF

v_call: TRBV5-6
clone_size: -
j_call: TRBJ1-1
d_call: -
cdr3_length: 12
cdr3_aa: CASSLLNTEAFF

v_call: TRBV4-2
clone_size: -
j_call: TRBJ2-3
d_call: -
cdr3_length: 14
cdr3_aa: CASSQRLGTDTQYF

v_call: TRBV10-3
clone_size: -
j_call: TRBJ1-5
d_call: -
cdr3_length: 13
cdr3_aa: CAISTGSNQPQHF

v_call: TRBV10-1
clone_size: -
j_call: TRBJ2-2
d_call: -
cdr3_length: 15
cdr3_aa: CASSESTGNTGELFF

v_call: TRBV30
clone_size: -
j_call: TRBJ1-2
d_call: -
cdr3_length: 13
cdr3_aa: CAWSLGGGYGYTF